One and the same sample provided the 12 T cell receptor beta chains below, sequenced in a study of early T cells in non-severe SARS-CoV-2 infection. TCRdb independently ran MiXCR on the 5' RACE reads; one entry per CDR3 protein. The sample yields tens of thousands of distinct CDR3 sequences, less than 11% seen once. Sequenced here: whole blood, sampled at baseline. Every receptor here comes from an adult who was a healthcare worker with PCR-confirmed SARS-CoV-2 infection or an uninfected control (not recorded which).

V and J are TRBV28 and TRBJ2-2; 8 bases agree with TRBD2. This CDR3 has 18 amino acids. Per germline, CDR1 MDHEN and CDR2 SYDVKM. With 2 bases clipped from V and 6 bases from J, the junction kept 14 bases outside the gene matches. CDR3 DNA sequence: TGTGCCAGCAGTTTAATCTCTGGACTAGCTCTCGCCCCCGGGGAGCTGTTTTTT. Its translation is CASSLISGLALAPGELFF.

In this sample, this clonotype turned up a few times. The chain's CDR3 is CASSHLQRESLTDTQYF. The CDR3 region has the DNA TGTGCCAGCAGCCACCTCCAGCGGGAGAGCCTCACAGATACGCAGTATTTT. The chain recombines TRBV3-1 with TRBJ2-3; 8 bases fit TRBD2. The CDR3 contains 17 residues. Germline V gives CDR1 LGHDT, CDR2 YNNKEL (reference sequence). V shed 3 bases and J 2 bases; nucleotides not matched to a gene: 10.

The table lists this clonotype with a few counts. CDR3: CASSGYRVGEQFF. In nucleotides, the CDR3 is TGTGCCAGCAGTGGGTACAGGGTCGGTGAGCAGTTCTTC. The rearrangement uses TRBV2 and TRBJ2-1; D possibly corresponds to TRBD1 (6 bases). The CDR3 has 13 residues. The germline V gene encodes CDR1 SNHLY and CDR2 FYNNEI. V was shortened by 4 bases and J by 9 bases, with 13 bases between the two germline ends.

The rearrangement uses TRBV20-1 and TRBJ2-5, with D tentatively TRBD1 (5 bases). CDR3 size: 11 residues. V shed 6 bases and J shed 7 bases, with 12 bases lying between them. Germline V lookup: CDR1 DFQATT, CDR2 SNEGSKA (reference sequence). The CDR3 DNA is TGCAGTGCCCCGGACACGGGGACCCAGTACTTC. Protein: CSAPDTGTQYF.

This clonotype has ten or more counts. This sequence joins TRBV12-3 or TRBV12-4 and TRBJ1-2, with D hard to call. This CDR3 has 12 amino acids. Between the trimmed V and J ends, which lost 5 bases and 4 bases, there was a span of 8 bases. The CDR3, as DNA: TGTGCCAGCAGTGAGTCCAGCTATGGCTACACCTTC. Encoded protein: CASSESSYGYTF.

This clonotype was observed at least ten times. The gene calls are TRBV15 and TRBJ2-6; D not certain. The ends were cut back, 0 bases at V and 0 bases at J, with 6 bases in the middle. CDR1 LNHNV and CDR2 YYDKDF come from the germline V gene (reference sequence). The CDR3 covers 16 residues. CDR3 bases: TGTGCCACCAGCAGAGATGGGGACTCTGGGGCCAACGTCCTGACTTTC. Protein product: CATSRDGDSGANVLTF.

This clonotype came up many times. The J gene is TRBJ2-3, the V gene TRBV21-1. TRBV21-1 is designated a pseudogene. CDR3 size: 16 residues. The CDR3 here is CASSIEHQGQYDAQYF. The CDR3 DNA reads TGTGCCAGCAGCATCGAGCATCAAGGCCAGTATGACGCGCAGTATTTT.

The chain recombines TRBV20-1 with TRBJ2-2; TRBD2 is a possible D gene (5 bases). V was pared by 0 bases and J by 3 bases, with 11 bases between. CDR3 size: 15 residues. The germline gives CDR1 DFQATT, CDR2 SNEGSKA (reference sequence). The CDR3 DNA reads as TGCAGTGCTAGAGAGATTAGCGAGGACACCGGGGAGCTGTTTTTT. It is translated as CSAREISEDTGELFF.

The chain carries TRBV7-2 and TRBJ1-5; TRBD1 matches 9 bases. V shed 5 bases, J shed 2 bases, and the junction held 4 bases outside the gene matches. CDR1 and CDR2 (germline): SGHTA, FQGNSA. This CDR3 is built from 15 residues. The CDR3 DNA reads TGTGCCAGCAGCCCCAGACAGGGGGGCAATCAGCCCCAGCATTTT. Protein sequence: CASSPRQGGNQPQHF.

This clonotype was seen a handful of times. The rearrangement joins TRBV30 to TRBJ1-4, with TRBD1 as a possible D gene (5 bases). Trimming took off 2 bases at V and 8 bases at J, with 15 bases between the two ends. Germline V gene sequence: CDR1 GTSNPN, CDR2 SVGIG (reference sequence). CDR3 length: 14 residues. The CDR3 DNA is TGTGCCTGGAGTCCGGGACCGCCCGACGAAAAACTGTTTTTT. This encodes CAWSPGPPDEKLFF.

This clonotype has a handful of counts. The CDR3 loop reads CASSFHRGLLHF. The CDR3 DNA reads TGTGCCAGCAGTTTCCACCGTGGGCTCCTCCACTTT. The V call is TRBV27, the J call TRBJ1-6; no clear D gene. The V end lost 3 bases, the J end lost 15 bases, and 12 bases lay between the germline ends. This CDR3 contains 12 residues. Germline V gene lookup returns CDR1 MNHEY and CDR2 SMNVEV (reference sequence).

The chain links TRBV12-3 or TRBV12-4 to TRBJ2-5; TRBD1 or TRBD2 may be the D gene (6 bases each). V shed 7 bases and J shed 5 bases, with 11 bases lying between them. The CDR3 is 12 amino acids. The CDR3, as DNA: TGTGCCAGCACGGTAGGGGGGGAGACCCAGTACTTC. Translating it yields CASTVGGETQYF.